The 9 T cell receptor beta chains reported below all come from one sample, sequenced in a study of PD-1 blockade in classical Hodgkin lymphoma. Patients all relapsed after autologous stem cell transplantation, and there was variation in brentuximab vedotin exposure. Libraries were prepared by immunoSEQ multiplex PCR; TCRdb keeps only in-frame clonotypes and omits some of them. The data show about 94,000 clones, 75% to 90% seen once. This sample comprised peripheral blood mononuclear cells (PBMCs), obtained before the second cycle of nivolumab. These receptors originate from a human donor with classical Hodgkin lymphoma.

V usage is TRBV11-3 and J usage is TRBJ1-1; 7 positions match TRBD1. The CDR3 is 13 amino acids. Germline CDR1 is SGHNT and CDR2 is YENEEA. V shed 5 bases, J shed 7 bases, and the junction held 7 bases outside the gene matches. The CDR3 protein is CASSIQWDSEAFF. The CDR3 region has the DNA TGTGCCAGCAGCATACAGTGGGACAGTGAAGCTTTCTTT.

The rearrangement joins TRBV7-9 to TRBJ2-2; 13 nucleotides match TRBD2. Trimming cost V 8 bases and J 2 bases; bases outside gene matches: 2. From germline, CDR1 is SEHNR and CDR2 FQNEAQ (reference sequence). This CDR3 is built from 15 residues. CDR3 nucleotide sequence: TGTGCCAGCGAGGGACTAGCGGGAAACACCGGGGAGCTGTTTTTT. Translating it yields CASEGLAGNTGELFF. The complete variable domain, with remaining parts taken from reference TRBV7-9 and TRBJ2-2, reads DTGVSQNPRHKITKRGQNVTFRCDPISEHNRLYWYRQTLGQGPEFLTYFQNEAQLEKSRLLSDRFSAERPKGSFSTLEIQRTEQGDSAMYLCASEGLAGNTGELFFGEGSRLTVL.

The chain combines TRBV18 with TRBJ2-1; D not resolved. Trimming left V 1 base short and J 8 bases short, with 9 bases between. Germline values: CDR1 KGHSH, CDR2 LQKENI. The CDR3 totals 13 residues. Here the CDR3 DNA reads TGTGCCAGCTCACCACTGGGTGTGGATGAGCAGTTCTTC. This gives the protein CASSPLGVDEQFF.

The chain joins TRBV4-1 to TRBJ2-7; D may correspond to TRBD1 or TRBD2 (6 bases each). Per the germline V gene, CDR1 is MGHRA and CDR2 is YSYEKL. The CDR3 has 15 residues. V was cut by 0 bases and J by 0 bases, with 9 bases left in between. As DNA, the CDR3 is TGCGCCAGCAGCCAAGAAGGGGGGAGCTCCTACGAGCAGTACTTC. Translated, it gives CASSQEGGSSYEQYF.

The chain combines TRBV11-2 with TRBJ2-7; perhaps D is TRBD1 or TRBD2 (5 bases each). CDR3 length equals 14 residues. Per germline, CDR1 SGHAT and CDR2 FQNNGV. Trimming left V 0 bases short and J 7 bases short, with 13 bases between. The CDR3 here is CASSLDGATFEQYF. CDR3 sequence (DNA): TGTGCCAGCAGCTTAGACGGGGCCACCTTTGAGCAGTACTTC.

The chain employs TRBV19 and TRBJ1-2; D ambiguous. Germline V lookup: CDR1 LNHDA, CDR2 SQIVND (reference sequence). V was cut by 2 bases and J by 8 bases, with 9 bases left in between. This CDR3 contains 12 residues. Written as DNA, the CDR3 is TGTGCCAGTAGTATAAGTAGCGGAGGCTACACCTTC. Its translation is CASSISSGGYTF.

The rearrangement joins TRBV5-6 to TRBJ2-2; perhaps TRBD1 as D (5 bases). Germline CDR1 and CDR2: SGHDT and YYEEEE. V was shortened by 4 bases and J by 3 bases, with 10 bases between the two germline ends. This CDR3 has 14 residues. CDR3 amino acids: CASSIQEYTGELFF. In DNA, the CDR3 is TGTGCCAGCAGCATACAGGAATACACCGGGGAGCTGTTTTTT.

The rearrangement uses TRBV27 and TRBJ2-7; the D gene is possibly TRBD2 (5 bases). The CDR3 spans 11 residues. The germline CDR1 and CDR2 sequences are MNHEY and SMNVEV (reference sequence). V lost 5 bases, J lost 3 bases, and 5 bases lay in between. CDR3 protein: CASSDYYEQYF. In DNA, the CDR3 is TGTGCCAGCAGTGACTACTACGAGCAGTACTTC.

The chain employs TRBV6-5 and TRBJ2-3; D is possibly TRBD1 (6 bases). CDR3 size: 14 residues. V was pared by 2 bases and J by 6 bases, with 12 bases between. Germline-derived CDR1 and CDR2 are MNHEY and SVGAGI. CDR3 loop: CASSYTERGDTQYF. Written as DNA, the CDR3 is TGTGCCAGCAGTTACACGGAGAGGGGGGATACGCAGTATTTT.